This TCR beta chain emerged from a study of blood T cell repertoires in COVID-19 (dated by TCRdb to the early 2020s). Turning to the overall study: The collaborator samples originated in the United States, Italy and Spain and spanned the acute and convalescent phases of COVID-19. The prospective study material was composed of cDNA or gDNA derived from T cells, B-cell-depleted T cells, or PBMCs. Subjects who had been exposed to COVID-19, were actively infected with it, or had recovered from it provided the deeply sampled blood TCRbeta repertoires that made up the dataset. A freely available public database, intended as a resource for researchers studying the immune response to SARS-CoV-2, is where the repertoires were released. Samples were obtained from the ongoing ImmuneRACE study (first 160 participants) and from 1,254 subjects provided by 6 global collaborators. Sample metadata almost always included a de-identified subject ID, COVID-19 status, age in years and sex. Where available, HLA class I and class II types were obtained from metadata supplied by the sample provider rather than from assay-based typing. General findings and caveats noted by the study authors: The quantity of clinical and demographic metadata differed by source and by participant and was supplied without curation.

Participants in the prospective study were aged roughly 18 to 100 years, lived in 20 to 25 United States geographic areas, and enrolled through a virtual design. Cohort assignment in the prospective study relied on participant-reported clinical history from a screening survey and a study questionnaire. Mobile phlebotomists in the prospective study collected whole blood, serum and a nasopharyngeal or oropharyngeal swab from every participant. Additional blood draws and questionnaires over an approximately two-month period could optionally be provided by prospective study participants. Prospective study blood samples were shipped either frozen or at room temperature before DNA extraction. The immunoSEQ Assay, a bias-controlled multiplex PCR, was used to amplify TCRbeta CDR3 regions from genomic DNA. Processing in the source paper ran as follows. Within the assay, amplification of reference gene primers was used to estimate how many nucleated cells each sample contained. To quantify the absolute abundance of each unique TCRbeta CDR3 rearrangement, sequence reads were collapsed and filtered. For each sample, productive Simpson clonality was calculated by taking the square root of Simpson's diversity index across productive rearrangements. TCRdb took over this immuneACCESS table, retaining in-frame rearrangements with V and J assigned. Such tables are incomplete; in checked studies, under half of the missing clones stem from an unresolved V gene, and the remainder is unexplained. V, J and clone size are taken as reported in that table, and D and trimming were inferred from the DNA itself. The sample table lists about 240,000 clones, approximately 88% of them with a count of one. 2.5% to 3% of the sample belongs to the ten largest clones.

Concerning this clone itself: The antigen it binds to is not known. No per-base quality is available; no much larger clone lies one base away.

Per the germline V gene (reference sequence), LNHDA is the CDR1 and SQIVND is the CDR2. The CDR3 runs 13 residues from the cysteine to the phenylalanine. Only CDR3 DNA remains: 39 bases, in frame from the first base. V is cut by 6 bases and J by 4 bases, and the space between the germline ends is 12 bases. Sequences were obtained from PBMCs or T cells enriched from blood (not recorded which). The receptor was isolated from a woman aged 25 to 39 with acute COVID-19. The receptor chain draws on TRBV19 and TRBJ1-2, with the D gene too uncertain to name. CDR3 loop: CASRPLASYGYTF. The DNA is as follows: TGTGCCAGTAGGCCCCTAGCCAGCTATGGCTACACCTTC.